A selection of T cell receptor beta chains follows, all from one sample in a study of Graves' ophthalmopathy and Graves' hyperthyroidism. TCRdb itself ran the multiplex PCR reads through MiXCR, one entry per CDR3 protein. The table lists around 1.1 million distinct CDR3 sequences, approximately 35% of them singletons, with 11% in the top ten. Source material: peripheral blood or thyroid tissue (not recorded which). Source of these receptors: an adult man with Graves' hyperthyroidism. Both conserved end residues are part of each CDR3. The D gene is left open where the match is weak. Only part of the rows carry a size: once, few, many, or a class if the clone is expanded.

cdr3_nt cdr3_aa v_call clone_size j_call d_call
TGTGCCAGCAGCTACCAGTCGGGGGGCGACACTGAAGCTTTCTTT CASSYQSGGDTEAFF TRBV7-2 NA TRBJ1-1 NA
TGTGCCAGCAGTCGCGCTGGGACAGGAAGCACCGGGGAGCTGTTTTTT CASSRAGTGSTGELFF TRBV12-3/TRBV12-4 NA TRBJ2-2 TRBD1
TGTGCCAGCAGCCTCCTGGGGACAGGGGATTCACCCCTCCACTTT CASSLLGTGDSPLHF TRBV13 NA TRBJ1-6 TRBD1
TGCAGCGTTGAAGATGGGCAGGTAAACGGAGAGACCCAGTACTTC CSVEDGQVNGETQYF TRBV29-1 NA TRBJ2-5 NA
TGTGCCAGCAGTGAAGGGGGGAGCGTCCTGACTTTC CASSEGGSVLTF TRBV25-1 NA TRBJ2-6 NA
TGTGCCAGCAGCTTAGACAGGAGCTCTGGAAACACCATATATTTT CASSLDRSSGNTIYF TRBV7-2 many TRBJ1-3 NA
TGTGCCAGCAGCTTAGGCGCAGGGAGGTTAGGCACTGAAGCTTTCTTT CASSLGAGRLGTEAFF TRBV7-6 many TRBJ1-1 NA
TGTGCCAGCCGTAGGTGGGACAATGAGCAGTTCTTC CASRRWDNEQFF TRBV7-2 NA TRBJ2-1 NA
TGTGCCAGCAATTTGGGGGCCGGTCAGCCCCAGCATTTT CASNLGAGQPQHF TRBV2 many TRBJ1-5 NA
TGTGCCAGCAGCTTAGCAGAGACCCAGTACTTC CASSLAETQYF TRBV7-8 many TRBJ2-5 NA
TGCAGCGGGCGACAGGGGAAGACCCAGTACTTC CSGRQGKTQYF TRBV29-1 many TRBJ2-5 TRBD1
TGCAGCGCTCAGGGTTATCACGAGCAGTACTTC CSAQGYHEQYF TRBV29-1 many TRBJ2-7 NA
TGTGCCAGCAGCCCGGATGAGGGGAATGAGCAGTTCTTC CASSPDEGNEQFF TRBV14 NA TRBJ2-1 NA
TGTGCCAGCAGCGTATCCGGGAGCGAGTACGAGCAGTACTTC CASSVSGSEYEQYF TRBV9 many TRBJ2-7 NA
TGTGCCAGTAGTCCGGACAGGGGGCGGTTGGAGACCCAGTACTTC CASSPDRGRLETQYF TRBV19 NA TRBJ2-5 TRBD1
TGTGCCAGCAGCCAGGTTTCTCGGGAGCGACGGTATAATGAAAAATTGTTTTTT CASSQVSRERRYNEKLFF TRBV7-9 NA TRBJ1-4 NA
TGTGCCAGCAGCTTGCCGGCAGGGCGCACTGAAGCTTTCTTT CASSLPAGRTEAFF TRBV5-6 NA TRBJ1-1 NA
TGCAGCGTTCGATGGGAGGAGGGGAATAGCGACTTC CSVRWEEGNSDF TRBV29-1 NA TRBJ2-7 NA
TGTGCCATCAGTGAGCCCGACGGGGAGGCCGGGGAGACCCAGTACTTC CAISEPDGEAGETQYF TRBV10-3 NA TRBJ2-5 NA
TGTGCCTGGAGTACTTTCGATCAAAGGACTGAAGCTTTCTTT CAWSTFDQRTEAFF TRBV30 NA TRBJ1-1 NA
TGTGCCAGCAGCCAGGCCCGGGGGTTGGAGACCCAGTACTTC CASSQARGLETQYF TRBV7-7 many TRBJ2-5 NA
TGTGCCAGCAGCATGATCAGCGTGGACAGTCACGAGCAGTACTTC CASSMISVDSHEQYF TRBV2 NA TRBJ2-7 NA
TGTGCCAGCATAAGTAACTACAGGGGAGACAATCAGCCCCAGCATTTT CASISNYRGDNQPQHF TRBV28 NA TRBJ1-5 TRBD1
TGCAGTGTTAGCCGGGGAAGCTACGAGCAGTACTTC CSVSRGSYEQYF TRBV20-1 many TRBJ2-7 NA
TGTGCCAGCGAACCGACAGGGCACGAGCAGTACTTC CASEPTGHEQYF TRBV7-2 NA TRBJ2-7 TRBD1
TGTGCCAGCAGCACCGTCGGGCGAGATTCACCCCTCCACTTT CASSTVGRDSPLHF TRBV7-9 many TRBJ1-6 NA
TGCAGCGTTGTTCGGGGCGGGCCGCCCTACAATGAGCAGTTCTTC CSVVRGGPPYNEQFF TRBV29-1 few TRBJ2-1 NA
TGTGCTAGCAGGGAGGGCGAACCCGGGGAGCTGTTTTTT CASREGEPGELFF TRBV7-7 once TRBJ2-2 TRBD2